This T cell receptor (beta chain) originates from a study of blood T cell repertoires in COVID-19. Study as a whole: The United States, Italy and Spain supplied acute and convalescent COVID-19 samples. PBMCs, B-cell-depleted T cells, or T cells provided the cDNA or gDNA that made up the material.

Trimming took off 4 bases at V and 4 bases at J, with 13 bases between the two ends. The CDR3 spans 14 residues. CDR1 is SNHLY, CDR2 FYNNEI, per germline. Original analysis: From reference gene primer amplification, estimates of nucleated cell counts were derived. Profiling relied on immunoSEQ multiplex PCR, and the TCRdb table lists in-frame clones only, not all of them. The DNA gave D and trimming, while V, J and clone size come from that table. The sample lists 150,000 to 200,000 clones; roughly 85% were seen once. Material: peripheral blood. V usage is TRBV2 and J usage is TRBJ1-2; TRBD1 might be the D (5 bases). This clonotype was obtained from a human donor with acute or convalescent COVID-19. The donor label of this sample is uncertain. The CDR3 DNA sequence: TGTGCCAGCAGTGTCGCCGTGACAGCCTATGGCTACACCTTC. Translating gives CASSVAVTAYGYTF.